The sequence of this T cell receptor (beta chain) was determined in a study of chronic HIV infection and antiretroviral therapy (dated by TCRdb to 2013 to 2016). This clonotype was seen a handful of times. Its antigen is not yet known. No quality values exist for individual bases; no much larger clone is one base distant. The germline V gene provides CDR1 ENHRY and CDR2 SYGVKD. Measured from the cysteine to the phenylalanine, the CDR3 is 14 residues long. The DNA shown is the 42-base CDR3, in frame from base 1. A distance of 14 bases separates the germline ends of V and J, which lose 3 bases and 8 bases respectively. The library was obtained by 5' RACE. These reads were obtained on an Illumina MiSeq. TCRdb reprocessing: public reads trimmed at Q25 with fastp, clones called with MiXCR, in-frame beta chains kept. Every CDR3 protein is listed once, alongside the most common genes and DNA of its rows. The sample table lists tens of thousands of distinct CDR3 sequences, approximately 7.4% of them with a count of one. The ten biggest clones cover around 3% of the sample.

This sequence originates from an adult who had HIV and had not received antiretroviral therapy, or was an uninfected healthy control (not recorded which). This sequence uses TRBV10-3 and TRBJ2-4; the D gene is possibly TRBD1, with 5 bases matching. The sequenced sample consisted of peripheral blood. The sequenced DNA: TGTGCCATCAGTGACCCCAGGGTTAAGTACATTCAGTACTTC. It codes for CAISDPRVKYIQYF.